The 8 T cell receptor beta chains listed next were all sequenced from one sample in a study of control samples from healthy donors and cancer patients (TCRdb year 2020). To prepare the library, the immunoSEQ multiplex PCR assay was applied. TCRdb took this table from immuneACCESS and kept in-frame rearrangements with V and J called. Such tables lack part of the clones; where checked against another copy, unresolved V genes explain under half of the gap, and the rest is unexplained. The table for this sample lists about 100,000 clones; almost 90% of them were counted only once. In total, the top ten clones hold roughly an eighth of the sample. The sample was blood. The source is a man aged 25-40 years in good health.

This rearrangement joins TRBV27 to TRBJ2-3, with 10 bases lining up with TRBD2. There are 18 residues in the CDR3. Germline V CDR1 and CDR2: MNHEY, SMNVEV (reference sequence). The ends lost 10 bases at V and 4 bases at J; junction bases unmatched: 20. The CDR3, as DNA: TGTGCCACCAGCGGCACGGGTAGGCTAGCGGGAGTAGCAGATACGCAGTATTTT. Protein sequence: CATSGTGRLAGVADTQYF.

The CDR3 loop reads CASSEPGVAADTQYF. The CDR3 DNA reads as TGTGCCAGCAGTGAACCGGGGGTTGCGGCAGATACGCAGTATTTT. J is TRBJ2-3 and V is TRBV25-1; a possible D gene is TRBD2 (6 bases). The CDR3 length is 15 residues. Germline V gene data show CDR1 as MGHDK and CDR2 as SYGVNS. Trimming removed 2 bases at V and 4 bases at J, with 13 bases between.

The chain has TRBV21-1 and TRBJ1-1. TRBV21-1 is tagged as a pseudogene. This CDR3 has 17 amino acids. This CDR3 is CASSRSTHRFGGSEAFF. The CDR3 DNA reads TGTGCCAGCAGCAGATCAACCCACCGCTTCGGGGGTAGTGAAGCTTTCTTT.

The chain links TRBV27 to TRBJ2-7; 10 bases fit TRBD2. Trimming cost V 11 bases and J 3 bases; bases outside gene matches: 16. The germline V gene has CDR1 MNHEY and CDR2 SMNVEV (reference sequence). The CDR3 is made up of 16 amino acids. CDR3 DNA: TGTGCCGCGTCACCCCCCCCTACTAGCGGGATCTACGAGCAGTACTTC. This codes for CAASPPPTSGIYEQYF.

The V call is TRBV11-2, the J call TRBJ1-6; D possibly corresponds to TRBD1 (5 bases). The CDR3 extends over 13 amino acids. CDR1 and CDR2 from the germline V gene are SGHAT and FQNNGV. The V gene lost 5 bases and the J gene lost 7 bases, with 9 bases spanning the gap. The CDR3 nucleotides read TGTGCCAGCAGCCTACAGGAGAATTCACCCCTCCACTTT. It yields the protein CASSLQENSPLHF.

The chain links TRBV10-3 to TRBJ2-2; tentative D call: TRBD2 (5 bases). The V gene lost 4 bases and the J gene lost 0 bases, with 12 bases spanning the gap. The CDR3 has 16 amino acids. Per the germline V gene, CDR1 is ENHRY and CDR2 is SYGVKD. CDR3 in DNA: TGTGCCATCAGTGCGGCAGCGGCGACGAACACCGGGGAGCTGTTTTTT. Translation gives CAISAAAATNTGELFF.

This clone was recorded once. This chain links TRBV4-2 with TRBJ1-1; 10 bases align to TRBD1. The J segment lost 3 bases and the V segment lost 0 bases, leaving 4 bases of the junction unmatched. Germline assignment: CDR1 LGHNA and CDR2 YNFKEQ. The CDR3 consists of 16 residues. The CDR3 DNA reads TGTGCCAGCAGCCAAGATCTCGGACAGGGGGACACTGAAGCTTTCTTT. This encodes CASSQDLGQGDTEAFF.

The chain recombines TRBV30 with TRBJ2-1; D uncertain. CDR3 length: 18 residues. V lost 0 bases, J lost 0 bases, and 18 bases lay in between. Germline V lookup: CDR1 GTSNPN, CDR2 SVGIG (reference sequence). CDR3 in amino acids: CAWSVTPKTRSSYNEQFF. DNA of the CDR3: TGTGCCTGGAGTGTAACCCCTAAAACTCGGAGCTCCTACAATGAGCAGTTCTTC.